The 6 T cell receptor beta chains below all came from one sample that was sequenced in a study of T cell responses to AZD1222 COVID-19 vaccine. The protocol was immunoSEQ multiplex PCR, while the TCRdb copy is restricted to in-frame clones and leaves out a portion. The sample yields tens of thousands of clones, approximately 80% seen once. The sequencing here drew on peripheral blood, taken on day 0 of AZD1222 vaccination. The receptors shown here come from an adult in good health.

The rearrangement joins TRBV2 to TRBJ1-5, with D tentatively TRBD1 (5 bases). Germline values: CDR1 SNHLY, CDR2 FYNNEI. The CDR3 loop spans 15 amino acids. The germline V and J ends were trimmed by 8 bases and 0 bases, with 14 bases remaining between them. The CDR3 region is CASWGGRDSNQPQHF. DNA for the CDR3: TGTGCCAGCTGGGGCGGGCGGGATAGCAATCAGCCCCAGCATTTT.

The chain has TRBV19 and TRBJ1-4; no definite D call. This CDR3 comprises 15 residues. Germline assignment: CDR1 LNHDA and CDR2 SQIVND (reference sequence). Trimming left V 4 bases short and J 0 bases short, with 9 bases between. The CDR3 reads CASSTTTATNEKLFF. CDR3 DNA: TGTGCCAGTAGTACCACTACGGCAACTAATGAAAAACTGTTTTTT. The full variable domain, rest sourced from reference TRBV19 and TRBJ1-4, is DGGITQSPKYLFRKEGQNVTLSCEQNLNHDAMYWYRQDPGQGLRLIYYSQIVNDFQKGDIAEGYSVSREKKESFPLTVTSAQKNPTAFYLCASSTTTATNEKLFFGSGTQLSVL.

The J gene is TRBJ1-2, the V gene TRBV19, with D perhaps TRBD1 (6 bases). Trimming removed 5 bases at V and 1 base at J, with 20 bases between. Germline-derived CDR1 and CDR2 are LNHDA and SQIVND (reference sequence). This CDR3 is 17 amino acids long. The CDR3, as DNA: TGTGCCAGTAGTGACTCCAGGGGCACCTCTATTAACTATGGCTACACCTTC. This translates into CASSDSRGTSINYGYTF.

The rearrangement uses TRBV19 and TRBJ2-3, with D perhaps matching TRBD1 (5 bases). Germline CDR1 is LNHDA and CDR2 is SQIVND (reference sequence). V was shortened by 3 bases and J by 5 bases, with 6 bases between the two germline ends. CDR3 size: 12 residues. The CDR3 reads CASSMGLDTQYF. The CDR3, as DNA: TGTGCCAGTAGTATGGGGCTAGATACGCAGTATTTT. Together with reference TRBV19 and TRBJ2-3, the CDR3 gives the full variable domain: DGGITQSPKYLFRKEGQNVTLSCEQNLNHDAMYWYRQDPGQGLRLIYYSQIVNDFQKGDIAEGYSVSREKKESFPLTVTSAQKNPTAFYLCASSMGLDTQYFGPGTRLTVL.

CDR3: CASSLGSSSGDTQYF. In DNA form, the CDR3 reads TGCGCCAGCAGCTTGGGGAGTTCCTCAGGAGATACGCAGTATTTT. The J gene is TRBJ2-3, the V gene TRBV5-1; D not certain. The germline CDR1 and CDR2 sequences are SGHRS and YFSETQ. The ends were cut back, 0 bases at V and 5 bases at J, with 13 bases in the middle. This CDR3 has 15 amino acids.

This clone was counted a few times. This chain connects TRBV18 to TRBJ1-5, with 10 bases matching TRBD1. J lost 2 bases, V lost 2 bases, and 15 bases had no gene match. Germline CDR1 KGHSH, CDR2 LQKENI. This CDR3 comprises 20 residues. In DNA form, the CDR3 reads TGTGCCAGCTCACCAGGGTCGGGACAGGGGACTGGACACCGCAATCAGCCCCAGCATTTT. It specifies CASSPGSGQGTGHRNQPQHF.